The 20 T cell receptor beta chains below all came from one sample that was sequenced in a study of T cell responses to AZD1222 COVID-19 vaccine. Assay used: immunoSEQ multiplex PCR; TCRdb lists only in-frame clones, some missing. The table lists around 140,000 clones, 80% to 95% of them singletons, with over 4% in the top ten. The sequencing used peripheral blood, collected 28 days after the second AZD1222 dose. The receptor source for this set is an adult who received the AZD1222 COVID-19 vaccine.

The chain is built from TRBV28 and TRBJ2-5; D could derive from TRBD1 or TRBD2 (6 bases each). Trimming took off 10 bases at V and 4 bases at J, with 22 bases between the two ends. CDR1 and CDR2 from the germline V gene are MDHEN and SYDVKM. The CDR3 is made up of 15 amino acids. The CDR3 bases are TGTGCCACCACTGATTCGGGTGGGGGGCGAGAGACCCAGTACTTC. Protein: CATTDSGGGRETQYF.

CDR3 DNA sequence: TGTGCCAGCAACACGGCGGGGTATAATGAAAAACTGTTTTTT. The encoded protein is CASNTAGYNEKLFF. The gene calls are TRBV5-8 and TRBJ1-4; the D is unclear. This CDR3 region has 14 residues. Per germline, CDR1 SGHTS and CDR2 YDEGEE. Trimming cost V 6 bases and J 4 bases, with 13 bases left between them.

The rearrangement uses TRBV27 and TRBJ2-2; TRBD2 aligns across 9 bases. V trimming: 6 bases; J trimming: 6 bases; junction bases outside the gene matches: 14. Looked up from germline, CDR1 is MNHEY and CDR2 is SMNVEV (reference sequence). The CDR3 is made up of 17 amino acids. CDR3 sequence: CASSTRWPREGAGELFF. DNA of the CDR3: TGTGCCAGCAGCACCAGGTGGCCGCGGGAGGGTGCCGGGGAGCTGTTTTTT.

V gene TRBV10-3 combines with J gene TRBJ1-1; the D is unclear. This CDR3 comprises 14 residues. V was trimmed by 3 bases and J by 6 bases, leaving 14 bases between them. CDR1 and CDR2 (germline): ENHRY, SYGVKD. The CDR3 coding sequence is TGTGCCATCAGTGAATCAGGTTCCCCAGCTGAAGCTTTCTTT. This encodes CAISESGSPAEAFF.

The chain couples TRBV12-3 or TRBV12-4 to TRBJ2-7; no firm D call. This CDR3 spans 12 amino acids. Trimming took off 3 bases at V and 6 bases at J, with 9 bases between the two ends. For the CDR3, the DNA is TGTGCCAGCAGTTTGAGTCCTGGCGAGCAGTACTTC. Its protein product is CASSLSPGEQYF.

DNA for the CDR3: TGTGCCAGCAGTGAAGCTACTCAAAGCCAGCCCCAGCATTTT. Its protein product is CASSEATQSQPQHF. The chain is built from TRBV6-1 and TRBJ1-5; D gene uncertain. The CDR3 runs to 14 residues. The ends were cut back, 0 bases at V and 7 bases at J, with 10 bases in the middle. Germline V gives CDR1 MNHNS, CDR2 SASEGT.

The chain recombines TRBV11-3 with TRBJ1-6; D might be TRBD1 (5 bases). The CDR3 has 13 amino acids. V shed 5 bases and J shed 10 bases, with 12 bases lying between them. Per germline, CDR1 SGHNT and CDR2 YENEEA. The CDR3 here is CASSRGEGSPLHF. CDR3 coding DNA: TGTGCCAGCAGCAGGGGCGAGGGGTCACCCCTCCACTTT.

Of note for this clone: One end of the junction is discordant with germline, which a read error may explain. The CDR3 loop reads CDSKDRIYGYTF. In DNA form, the CDR3 reads TGTGACAGCAAGGACCGAATCTATGGCTACACCTTC. The chain uses TRBV7-9 and TRBJ1-2; D is ambiguous. This CDR3 region has 12 residues. Per germline, CDR1 SEHNR and CDR2 FQNEAQ (reference sequence).

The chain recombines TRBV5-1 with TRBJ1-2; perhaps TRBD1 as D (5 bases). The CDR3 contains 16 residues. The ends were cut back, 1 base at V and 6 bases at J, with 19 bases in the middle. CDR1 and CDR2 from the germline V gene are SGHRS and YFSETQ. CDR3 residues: CASSLTGQPNVDGYTF. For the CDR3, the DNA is TGCGCCAGCAGCTTGACAGGCCAGCCTAACGTAGATGGCTACACCTTC. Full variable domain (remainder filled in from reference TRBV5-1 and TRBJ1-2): KAGVTQTPRYLIKTRGQQVTLSCSPISGHRSVSWYQQTPGQGLQFLFEYFSETQRNKGNFPGRFSGRQFSNSRSEMNVSTLELGDSALYLCASSLTGQPNVDGYTFGSGTRLTVV.

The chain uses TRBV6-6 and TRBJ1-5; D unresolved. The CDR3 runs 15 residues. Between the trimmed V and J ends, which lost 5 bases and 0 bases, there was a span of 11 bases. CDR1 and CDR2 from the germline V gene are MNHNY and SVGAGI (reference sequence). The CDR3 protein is CASSKTHDSNQPQHF. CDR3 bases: TGTGCCAGCAGTAAAACCCATGATAGCAATCAGCCCCAGCATTTT.

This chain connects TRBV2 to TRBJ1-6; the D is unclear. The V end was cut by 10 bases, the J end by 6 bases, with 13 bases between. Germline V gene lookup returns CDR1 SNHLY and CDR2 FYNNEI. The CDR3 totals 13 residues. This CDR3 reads CATQAVANSPLHF. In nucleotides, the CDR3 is TGTGCCACCCAGGCGGTCGCTAATTCACCCCTCCACTTT.

As DNA, the CDR3 is TGTGCCAGCAGGGCTACTAGCACAGATACGCAGTATTTT. Translated, it gives CASRATSTDTQYF. The rearrangement uses TRBV7-8 and TRBJ2-3, with D uncertain. Germline V gene data show CDR1 as SGHVS and CDR2 as FQNEAQ. The CDR3 covers 13 residues. The V end lost 6 bases, the J end lost 0 bases, and 7 bases lay between the germline ends.

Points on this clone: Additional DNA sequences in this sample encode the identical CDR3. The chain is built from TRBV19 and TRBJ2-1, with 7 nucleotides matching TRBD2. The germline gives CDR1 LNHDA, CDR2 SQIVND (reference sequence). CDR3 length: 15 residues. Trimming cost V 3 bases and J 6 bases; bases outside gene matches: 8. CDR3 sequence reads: CASSIGGAGVNEQFF. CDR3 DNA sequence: TGTGCCAGTAGTATCGGCGGGGCGGGAGTCAATGAGCAGTTCTTC.

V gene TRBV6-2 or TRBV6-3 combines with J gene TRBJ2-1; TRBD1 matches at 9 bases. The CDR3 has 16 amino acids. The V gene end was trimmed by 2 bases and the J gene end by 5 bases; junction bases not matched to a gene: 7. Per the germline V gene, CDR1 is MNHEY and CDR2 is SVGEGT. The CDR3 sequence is CASSYPRDRANNEQFF. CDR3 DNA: TGTGCCAGCAGTTACCCCAGGGACAGGGCCAACAATGAGCAGTTCTTC.

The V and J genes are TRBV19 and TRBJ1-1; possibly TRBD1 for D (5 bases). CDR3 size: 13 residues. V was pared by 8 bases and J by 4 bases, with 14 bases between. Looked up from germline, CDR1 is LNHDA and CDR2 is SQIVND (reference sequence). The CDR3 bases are TGTGCCAGTTCGGAGGGGACGGGCACTGAAGCTTTCTTT. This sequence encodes CASSEGTGTEAFF. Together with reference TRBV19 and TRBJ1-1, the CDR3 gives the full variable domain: DGGITQSPKYLFRKEGQNVTLSCEQNLNHDAMYWYRQDPGQGLRLIYYSQIVNDFQKGDIAEGYSVSREKKESFPLTVTSAQKNPTAFYLCASSEGTGTEAFFGQGTRLTVV.

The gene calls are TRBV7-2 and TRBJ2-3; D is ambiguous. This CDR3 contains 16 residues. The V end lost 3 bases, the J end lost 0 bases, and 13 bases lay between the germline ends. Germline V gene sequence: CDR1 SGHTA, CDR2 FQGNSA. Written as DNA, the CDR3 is TGTGCCAGCAGCTTCTTTCGCGGCATGAGCACAGATACGCAGTATTTT. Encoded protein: CASSFFRGMSTDTQYF.

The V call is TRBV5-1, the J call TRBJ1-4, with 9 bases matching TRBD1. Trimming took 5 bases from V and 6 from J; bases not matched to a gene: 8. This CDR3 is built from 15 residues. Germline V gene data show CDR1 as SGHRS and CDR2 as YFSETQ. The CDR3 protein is CASRLQQGADEKLFF. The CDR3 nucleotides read TGCGCCAGCAGACTCCAACAGGGGGCGGATGAAAAACTGTTTTTT.

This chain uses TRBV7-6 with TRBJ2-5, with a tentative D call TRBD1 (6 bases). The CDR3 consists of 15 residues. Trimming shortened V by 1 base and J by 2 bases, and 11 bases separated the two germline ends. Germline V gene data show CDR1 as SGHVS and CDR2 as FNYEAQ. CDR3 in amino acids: CASSLGPQGQETQYF. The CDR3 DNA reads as TGTGCCAGCAGCTTAGGGCCTCAGGGGCAAGAGACCCAGTACTTC.

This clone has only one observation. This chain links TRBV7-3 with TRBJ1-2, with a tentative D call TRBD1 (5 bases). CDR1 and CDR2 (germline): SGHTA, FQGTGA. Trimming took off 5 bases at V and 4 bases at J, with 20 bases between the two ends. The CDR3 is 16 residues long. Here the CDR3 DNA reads TGTGCCAGCAGCCAAGGGACCGACGGCCTTGGCTATGGCTACACCTTC. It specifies CASSQGTDGLGYGYTF.

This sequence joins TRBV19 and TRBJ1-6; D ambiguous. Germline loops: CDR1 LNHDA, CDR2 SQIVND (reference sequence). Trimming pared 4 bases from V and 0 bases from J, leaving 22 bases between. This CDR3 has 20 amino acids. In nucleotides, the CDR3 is TGTGCCAGTAGTACCCTCCGAATCCTCGAACTAAGCTCCTATAATTCACCCCTCCACTTT. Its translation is CASSTLRILELSSYNSPLHF.